This T cell receptor beta chain was found in a study of T cell responses to AZD1222 COVID-19 vaccine. The study's findings and limits: The number of AZD1222 recipients seropositive at baseline was only 5 to 7. Researchers report vaccine-associated CD4 TCRs spanning spike, with dominance at 160-218 and 743-854. Reportedly, close to half of spike-specific TCRs are directed against unmutated variant regions. Mostly white British, mostly female donors; authors suggested clonal diversity may be underestimated.

In the case of this clone: Its antigen is unknown.

The germline V gene encodes CDR1 LNHDA and CDR2 SQIVND (reference sequence). CDR3 length: 17 residues. Trimming removed 9 bases at V and 4 bases at J, with 25 bases between. TCRdb's copy holds only in-frame clones and misses some; the assay was immunoSEQ multiplex PCR. This table holds 150,000 to 200,000 clones, over 80% found once. J is TRBJ2-1 and V is TRBV19, with D maybe TRBD2 (6 bases). This receptor was identified in an adult who received the MenACWY meningococcal vaccine as a control. Sequenced material: peripheral blood, taken 28 days after the second dose of the MenACWY control vaccine. CDR3 sequence: CASTSWGEAGRYNEQFF. DNA of the CDR3: TGTGCCAGCACCTCATGGGGGGAGGCGGGACGTTACAATGAGCAGTTCTTC.